This is a list of T cell receptor beta chains from one sample in a study of T-cell reconstitution after alpha-beta-depleted transplantation in children. TCRdb analysed the PCR reads with MiXCR anew, one entry per CDR3 protein. The sample yields 500,000 or so distinct CDR3 sequences, over 25% seen once. Source: PBMCs from the stem cell graft donor, taken from the stem cell graft. These receptor sequences come from a human donor who donated a stem cell graft to a child with aplastic anemia. Each CDR3 is given with its conserved first and last residue. The D gene is left open where the match is weak. Clone size is stated in some rows and not others, as once, few, many or a class when expanded.

TRBD2 | TRBJ2-1 | TRBV30 | 14 | few | TGTGCCTGGTCCCGGGACTACCTTTTTTATGAGCAGTTCTTC | CAWSRDYLFYEQFF
TRBD2 | TRBJ2-3 | TRBV28 | 16 | NA | TGTGCCAGCAGCCCAAATATAGCGGGAGGGAGGGATACGCAGTATTTT | CASSPNIAGGRDTQYF
TRBD2 | TRBJ2-1 | TRBV12-3/TRBV12-4 | 16 | NA | TGTGCCAGCAGACAGCGGGAGGGCCTGCTTGACTATGAGCAGTTCTTC | CASRQREGLLDYEQFF
NA | TRBJ2-3 | TRBV20-1 | 17 | NA | TGCTGTGCTAGGGGGGGCATTGCGGGCGGGGGCACAGATACGCAGTATTTT | CCARGGIAGGGTDTQYF
NA | TRBJ2-4 | TRBV4-2 | 18 | few | TGTGCCAGCAGCCAAGAATCGGTATTCCGGCTCGGAGGGAGCATTCAGTACTTC | CASSQESVFRLGGSIQYF
NA | TRBJ1-2 | TRBV7-9 | 14 | few | TGTGCCAGCAGCATAATGGACAGCTTCTATGGCTACACCTTC | CASSIMDSFYGYTF
NA | TRBJ2-7 | TRBV29-1 | 15 | NA | TGCAGCGTTGGGGGACCGCCCTCTAACCCGATCGAGCAGTACTTC | CSVGGPPSNPIEQYF
TRBD2 | TRBJ2-3 | TRBV7-2 | 15 | NA | TGTGCCAGCACGATTAGCGGGACGGGTATAGATACGCAGTATTTT | CASTISGTGIDTQYF
NA | TRBJ1-5 | TRBV12-3/TRBV12-4 | 13 | few | TGTGCCAGCAGCTTAGGAGGGATACAGCCCCAGCATTTT | CASSLGGIQPQHF
NA | TRBJ1-1 | TRBV5-6 | 13 | NA | TGTGCCAGCAGCCCTACCGGTAGGACTGAAGCTTTCTTT | CASSPTGRTEAFF
NA | TRBJ2-1 | TRBV27 | 14 | few | TGTGCCAGCAGTTTGACAGGTTTCTACAATGAGCAGTTCTTC | CASSLTGFYNEQFF
TRBD2 | TRBJ2-7 | TRBV6-2/TRBV6-3 | 17 | NA | TGTGCCAGCAGTTACCTTTGGAGAGTAGCGGGAGCCTACGAGCAGTACTTC | CASSYLWRVAGAYEQYF
NA | TRBJ2-5 | TRBV5-1 | 14 | NA | TGCGCCAGCAGCCCTTACAACGACCAAGAGACCCAGTACTTC | CASSPYNDQETQYF
NA | TRBJ1-2 | TRBV6-5 | 13 | NA | TGTGCCAGCAGTTACACGGCAGGGTTCGGCTACACCTTC | CASSYTAGFGYTF
TRBD2 | TRBJ2-5 | TRBV9 | 19 | many | TGTGCCAGCAGCCGATCGCATCTAGCGGGAGGGGTCGGGTTGGAGACCCAGTACTTC | CASSRSHLAGGVGLETQYF
NA | TRBJ1-1 | TRBV10-2 | 15 | NA | TGCGCCAGCAGTGATTTCGGGGGAGTGGGCACTGAAGCTTTCTTT | CASSDFGGVGTEAFF
TRBD2 | TRBJ2-1 | TRBV20-1 | 17 | few | TGCAGTGCTCCAACGGGACTAGCGGGCAGCTCCTACAATGAGCAGTTCTTC | CSAPTGLAGSSYNEQFF
NA | TRBJ1-2 | TRBV28 | 13 | NA | TGTGCCAGCAGCCCACAGGGTTTCGGTGGCTACACCTTC | CASSPQGFGGYTF
NA | TRBJ2-1 | TRBV11-3 | 15 | few | TGTGCCAGCAGCTTATTAGGGGACCTCTACAATGAGCAGTTCTTC | CASSLLGDLYNEQFF
NA | TRBJ1-1 | TRBV6-5 | 17 | NA | TGTGCCAGCAGTTACTTTGGTTCGCAGGCTATGAACACTGAAGCTTTCTTT | CASSYFGSQAMNTEAFF
TRBD1 | TRBJ2-7 | TRBV15 | 15 | few | TGTGCCACCAGCAGGGGCCGGGACAGTACCTACGAGCAGTACTTC | CATSRGRDSTYEQYF
NA | TRBJ2-1 | TRBV6-1 | 17 | few | TGTGCCAGCAGTCCACCTAAGCGAGGATTAGCCTACAATGAGCAGTTCTTC | CASSPPKRGLAYNEQFF
NA | TRBJ2-1 | TRBV19 | 13 | NA | TGTGCCAGTAGCGATCTTTCGTACAATGAGCAGTTCTTC | CASSDLSYNEQFF
NA | TRBJ2-2 | TRBV4-3 | 16 | NA | TGCGCCAGCAGCCTCCAGGGGGGGGCGAACACCGGGGAGCTGTTTTTT | CASSLQGGANTGELFF
TRBD1 | TRBJ2-1 | TRBV12-3/TRBV12-4 | 14 | NA | TGTGCCAGCAGTCCGGGACAGGGGGTACGTGAGCAGTTCTTC | CASSPGQGVREQFF
NA | TRBJ2-5 | TRBV20-1 | 12 | few | TGCAGTGCTCCCCTAGGGCCCAAGACCCAGTACTTC | CSAPLGPKTQYF
NA | TRBJ2-1 | TRBV7-9 | 12 | NA | TGTGCCAGCAGCGCCCCAATGAATGAGCAGTTCTTC | CASSAPMNEQFF
NA | TRBJ1-1 | TRBV10-3 | 13 | few | TGTGCCATCAGTGAGAATGGCGTACCTGAAGCTTTCTTT | CAISENGVPEAFF
TRBD1 | TRBJ2-1 | TRBV5-1 | 14 | NA | TGCGCCAGCAGCTTCCAGGGGGAAGACAATGAGCAGTTCTTC | CASSFQGEDNEQFF
TRBD1 | TRBJ1-1 | TRBV20-1 | 14 | few | TGCAGTGCCCCCAGTGCGGGGACAGGGGTTGAAGCTTTCTTT | CSAPSAGTGVEAFF
NA | TRBJ1-1 | TRBV10-3 | 13 | few | TGTGCCATCACCCAAAAGCAGAACACTGAAGCTTTCTTT | CAITQKQNTEAFF